The 21 T cell receptor beta chains below were found in one sample sequenced in a study of blood T cells in healthy people across ages. A second PCR, run for about 7 to 12 cycles, used a sample-barcoded 5' primer plus a J-beta primer mix. MiXCR was run by TCRdb on the 5' RACE reads, yielding one entry per CDR3 protein. The data show fewer than 1,000,000 distinct CDR3 sequences, around half seen once. Input material: blood. These receptor sequences come from a man of 80 years or more in good health.

The chain recombines TRBV5-1 with TRBJ2-1; D is perhaps TRBD2 (6 bases). Trimming removed 2 bases from V and 0 bases from J, with 15 bases in between. Germline CDR1 is SGHRS and CDR2 is YFSETQ. The length of the CDR3 is 17 residues. CDR3 sequence (DNA): TGCGCCAGCAGCTTTGAAGGAGGGCGGAGCTCCTACAATGAGCAGTTCTTC. Its protein is CASSFEGGRSSYNEQFF.

The chain combines TRBV20-1 with TRBJ2-1; 7 bases line up with TRBD2. This CDR3 region has 14 residues. From germline, CDR1 is DFQATT and CDR2 SNEGSKA (reference sequence). With 6 bases clipped from V and 7 bases from J, the junction kept 12 bases outside the gene matches. The CDR3 region is CSAPKTPGGNEQFF. The CDR3 bases are TGCAGTGCCCCCAAGACACCCGGGGGGAATGAGCAGTTCTTC.

This clonotype occurred a few times. The chain recombines TRBV7-3 with TRBJ1-1; TRBD1 matches at 7 bases. Germline CDR1 reads SGHTA; CDR2 reads FQGTGA. The trim removed 3 bases at V and 5 bases at J, leaving 0 bases unmatched. The CDR3 has 12 amino acids. The CDR3 is CASSLTGTEAFF. Here the CDR3 DNA reads TGTGCCAGCAGCTTGACAGGGACTGAAGCTTTCTTT.

This chain links TRBV7-8 with TRBJ2-3; a possible D gene is TRBD1 (6 bases). Trimming took off 3 bases at V and 3 bases at J, with 25 bases between the two ends. This CDR3 has 19 amino acids. Germline V CDR1 and CDR2: SGHVS, FQNEAQ. The CDR3 region has the DNA TGTGCCAGCAGCTTCCAGGGGTCCCTCATCCCCGACGTGACAGATACGCAGTATTTT. Its translation is CASSFQGSLIPDVTDTQYF.

In its sample, this clonotype was seen many times. V gene TRBV7-2 combines with J gene TRBJ2-5; the D is unclear. Germline V gene lookup returns CDR1 SGHTA and CDR2 FQGNSA. Trimming stripped 5 bases from V and 5 bases from J, with 15 bases between. The CDR3 spans 14 residues. For the CDR3, the DNA is TGTGCCAGCAGCCTATCTAGAGCTCGGGAGACCCAGTACTTC. The encoded protein is CASSLSRARETQYF.

The chain recombines TRBV10-3 with TRBJ2-7; 7 bases agree with TRBD1. This CDR3 contains 14 residues. Germline values: CDR1 ENHRY, CDR2 SYGVKD. V lost 2 bases to trimming and J lost 2 bases; unmatched junction nucleotides: 3. Here the CDR3 DNA reads TGTGCCATCAGTGAGGACAGGGTAGCCTACGAGCAGTACTTC. Translated: CAISEDRVAYEQYF.

This clonotype occurred many times. V gene TRBV18 combines with J gene TRBJ2-1; D assignment may be TRBD1 or TRBD2 (5 bases each). The germline V gene encodes CDR1 KGHSH and CDR2 LQKENI. The CDR3 consists of 14 residues. V shed 2 bases and J shed 4 bases, with 9 bases lying between them. The CDR3: CASSPRDAYNEQFF. In DNA form, the CDR3 reads TGTGCCAGCTCACCAAGGGACGCTTACAATGAGCAGTTCTTC.

The V gene is TRBV20-1, the J gene TRBJ2-5; 10 bases match TRBD1. Germline assignment: CDR1 DFQATT and CDR2 SNEGSKA (reference sequence). Trimming took 5 bases from V and 11 from J; bases not matched to a gene: 14. The CDR3 is 14 residues long. The CDR3 DNA follows: TGCAGTGCTGATACCGGGACAGGGGCGCGTGAGCAGTACTTC. Protein: CSADTGTGAREQYF.

This chain uses TRBV20-1 with TRBJ2-7; D perhaps matches TRBD2 (5 bases). CDR1 is DFQATT, CDR2 SNEGSKA, per germline (reference sequence). This CDR3 contains 13 residues. Trimming removed 5 bases from V and 1 base from J, with 12 bases in between. In DNA form, the CDR3 reads TGCAGTGCTCAGCGAGGGTTGTCCTACGAGCAGTACTTC. Residues: CSAQRGLSYEQYF.

Turning to this clonotype: Compared with germline, one end of the junction differs, possibly owing to a read error. The CDR3 sequence: CTSSPDTDNEQFF. Written as DNA, the CDR3 is TGTACCAGCAGCCCAGACACCGACAATGAGCAGTTCTTC. This chain links TRBV7-9 with TRBJ2-1; D is ambiguous. Looked up from germline, CDR1 is SEHNR and CDR2 is FQNEAQ (reference sequence). The CDR3 has 13 amino acids.

V gene TRBV5-1 combines with J gene TRBJ2-7; D tentatively reads TRBD1 or TRBD2 (5 bases each). V shed 1 base and J shed 2 bases, with 13 bases lying between them. The germline V gene encodes CDR1 SGHRS and CDR2 YFSETQ. The CDR3 totals 15 residues. The CDR3 protein is CASSLIGGGPYEQYF. The CDR3 coding sequence is TGCGCCAGCAGCTTGATAGGTGGGGGTCCCTACGAGCAGTACTTC.

The rearrangement uses TRBV11-3 and TRBJ2-4; the D is unclear. The J call could be wrong; TRBJ2-5 is a better fit for the DNA end. Germline V CDR1 and CDR2: SGHNT, YENEEA. There are 13 residues in the CDR3. This chain's CDR3 is CASSLDLGETQYF. The CDR3, as DNA: TGTGCCAGCAGCCTTGACCTAGGGGAGACCCAGTACTTC.

This sequence joins TRBV14 and TRBJ2-3; D gene unclear. The ends were cut back, 0 bases at V and 4 bases at J, with 17 bases in the middle. This CDR3 contains 17 residues. Germline loops: CDR1 SGHDN, CDR2 FVKESK. The CDR3, as DNA: TGTGCCAGCAGCCAAGAGCGGACGAGAAGGTCCGCAGATACGCAGTATTTT. Translated, it gives CASSQERTRRSADTQYF.

This chain connects TRBV27 to TRBJ2-7; D is possibly TRBD2 (6 bases). The CDR3 loop spans 17 amino acids. Looked up from germline, CDR1 is MNHEY and CDR2 is SMNVEV (reference sequence). The germline V and J ends were trimmed by 4 bases and 0 bases, with 19 bases remaining between them. The DNA of the CDR3 is TGTGCCAGCAGTTACTTGTCGGACTACCAGAACTCCTACGAGCAGTACTTC. It yields the protein CASSYLSDYQNSYEQYF.

The chain carries TRBV20-1 and TRBJ2-1, with D perhaps TRBD2 (7 bases). The CDR3 contains 14 residues. Trimming pared 3 bases from V and 3 bases from J, leaving 12 bases between. Looked up from germline, CDR1 is DFQATT and CDR2 is SNEGSKA (reference sequence). Written as DNA, the CDR3 is TGCAGTGCTAGTGGGGGCGGGAGCTACAATGAGCAGTTCTTC. Translated, it gives CSASGGGSYNEQFF.

The J gene is TRBJ1-2, the V gene TRBV12-3 or TRBV12-4; D not certain. CDR3 length: 15 residues. Trimming stripped 6 bases from V and 6 bases from J, with 20 bases between. In nucleotides, the CDR3 is TGTGCCAGCAGCTTTCTCCCGAGAGAGCGTCATGGCTACACCTTC. It translates to CASSFLPRERHGYTF.

This clonotype was recorded at least ten times. This sequence joins TRBV18 and TRBJ1-2; D is unresolved. From germline, CDR1 is KGHSH and CDR2 LQKENI. V was shortened by 3 bases and J by 7 bases, with 15 bases between the two germline ends. There are 14 residues in the CDR3. The CDR3 DNA sequence: TGTGCCAGCTCACCGACCGCCCAAAGTCGTGGCTACACCTTC. As protein: CASSPTAQSRGYTF.

The V gene is TRBV10-3, the J gene TRBJ2-4; 9 nucleotides line up with TRBD1. The J call is doubtful: the DNA matches TRBJ2-7 better. The CDR3 runs to 16 residues. CDR1 and CDR2 (germline): ENHRY, SYGVKD. The CDR3 reads CAISLRHRDRVGEQYF. DNA of the CDR3: TGTGCCATCAGCCTCCGTCACCGGGACAGGGTAGGCGAGCAGTACTTC.

The genes are TRBV7-9 and TRBJ2-7, with D possibly called TRBD1 or TRBD2 (5 bases each). The CDR3 has 15 residues. Trimming pared 4 bases from V and 2 bases from J, leaving 15 bases between. CDR1 SEHNR and CDR2 FQNEAQ come from the germline V gene (reference sequence). The CDR3 protein is CASSSLRDPPYEQYF. CDR3 coding DNA: TGTGCCAGCAGCTCGCTCCGGGACCCTCCCTACGAGCAGTACTTC.

This clonotype showed up just a few times. DNA of the CDR3: TGTGCCAGCTCCTCCGGGACAGGGATCGAGCAGTACTTC. Translating gives CASSSGTGIEQYF. V is TRBV18 and J is TRBJ2-7, with 9 positions matching TRBD1. The CDR3 contains 13 residues. Germline CDR1 is KGHSH and CDR2 is LQKENI. J was trimmed by 6 bases and V by 6 bases; bases with no gene match: 6.

This clonotype was observed a few times. The chain links TRBV9 to TRBJ2-1, with TRBD2 matching over 11 bases. Gene TRBJ2-7 matches the end of the DNA better, so the J call may be wrong. The CDR3 spans 15 residues. Germline V gives CDR1 SGDLS, CDR2 YYNGEE. The CDR3 spells CASTRTSGSYNEQYF. DNA for the CDR3: TGTGCCAGCACACGGACTAGCGGGTCCTACAATGAGCAGTACTTC.